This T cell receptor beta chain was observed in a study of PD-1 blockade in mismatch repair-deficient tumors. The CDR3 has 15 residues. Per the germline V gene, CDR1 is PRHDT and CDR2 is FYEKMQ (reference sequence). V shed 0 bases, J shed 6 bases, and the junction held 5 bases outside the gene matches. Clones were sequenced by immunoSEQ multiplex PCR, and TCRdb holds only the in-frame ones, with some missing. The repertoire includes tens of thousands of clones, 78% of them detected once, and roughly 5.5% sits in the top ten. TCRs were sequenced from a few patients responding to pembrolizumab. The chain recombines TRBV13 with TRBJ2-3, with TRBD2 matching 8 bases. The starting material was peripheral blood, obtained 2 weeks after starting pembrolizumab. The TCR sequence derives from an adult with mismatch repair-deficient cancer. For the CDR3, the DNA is TGTGCCAGCAGCTTAGGAGCGGGAGTTGTGGATACGCAGTATTTT. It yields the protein CASSLGAGVVDTQYF.